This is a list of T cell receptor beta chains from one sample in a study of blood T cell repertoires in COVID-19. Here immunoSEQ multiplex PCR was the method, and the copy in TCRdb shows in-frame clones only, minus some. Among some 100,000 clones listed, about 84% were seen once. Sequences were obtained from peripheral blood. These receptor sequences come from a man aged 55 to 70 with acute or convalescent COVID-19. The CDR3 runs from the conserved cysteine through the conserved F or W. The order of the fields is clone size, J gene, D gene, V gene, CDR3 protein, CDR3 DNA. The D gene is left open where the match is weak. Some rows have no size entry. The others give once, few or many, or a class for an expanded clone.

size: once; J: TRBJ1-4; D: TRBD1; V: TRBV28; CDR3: CASSQTGVNEKLFF; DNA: TGTGCCAGCAGTCAAACAGGGGTTAATGAAAAACTGTTTTTT
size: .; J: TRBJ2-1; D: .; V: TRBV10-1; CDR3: CASSPAVLVGEQFF; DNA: TGCGCCAGCAGTCCCGCGGTTCTCGTTGGTGAGCAGTTCTTC
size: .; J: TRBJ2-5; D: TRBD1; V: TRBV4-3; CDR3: CASSPGIQGMETQYF; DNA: TGCGCCAGCAGCCCAGGCATACAGGGGATGGAGACCCAGTACTTC
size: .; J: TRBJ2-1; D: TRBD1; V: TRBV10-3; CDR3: CAISARDRDPNEQFF; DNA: TGTGCCATCAGTGCCCGGGACAGGGACCCCAATGAGCAGTTCTTC
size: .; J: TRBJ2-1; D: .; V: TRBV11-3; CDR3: CASSLGEGPPVYNEQFF; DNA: TGTGCCAGCAGCTTAGGTGAGGGCCCACCCGTCTACAATGAGCAGTTCTTC
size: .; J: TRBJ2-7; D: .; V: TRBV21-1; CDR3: CASSKLGKSYEQYF; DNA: TGTGCCAGCAGCAAACTAGGAAAGTCCTACGAGCAGTACTTC
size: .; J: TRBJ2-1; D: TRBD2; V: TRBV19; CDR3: CASSLSGRARDEQFF; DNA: TGTGCCAGTAGCCTCAGCGGGAGGGCCCGAGATGAGCAGTTCTTC
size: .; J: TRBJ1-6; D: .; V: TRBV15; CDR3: CATSSPGTHNSPLHF; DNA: TGTGCCACCAGCAGCCCCGGGACACACAATTCACCCCTCCACTTT
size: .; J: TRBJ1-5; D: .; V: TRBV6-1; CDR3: CASSAVTVNSNQPQHF; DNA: TGTGCCAGCAGTGCTGTAACAGTCAATAGCAATCAGCCCCAGCATTTT
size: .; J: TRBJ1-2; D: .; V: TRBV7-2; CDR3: CASSPSGLPGGGYTF; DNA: TGTGCCAGCAGCCCGTCGGGACTCCCGGGGGGTGGCTACACCTTC
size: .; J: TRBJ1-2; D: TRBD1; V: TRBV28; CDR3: CASREGAYGYTF; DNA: TGTGCCAGCAGGGAGGGGGCCTATGGCTACACCTTC
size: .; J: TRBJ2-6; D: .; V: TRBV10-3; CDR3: CATALGLGGANVLTF; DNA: TGTGCCACCGCCTTGGGGCTAGGAGGGGCCAACGTCCTGACTTTC
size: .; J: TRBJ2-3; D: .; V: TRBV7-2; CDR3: CASSFPPGTQYF; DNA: TGTGCCAGCAGCTTTCCTCCGGGTACGCAGTATTTT
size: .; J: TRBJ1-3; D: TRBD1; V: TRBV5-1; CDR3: CASRQTGPGNTIYF; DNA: TGCGCCAGCAGACAGACAGGGCCTGGAAACACCATATATTTT
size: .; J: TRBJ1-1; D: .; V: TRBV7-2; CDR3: CASSPYLGGRSTEAFF; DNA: TGTGCCAGCAGCCCCTATTTGGGAGGGAGGAGCACTGAAGCTTTCTTT
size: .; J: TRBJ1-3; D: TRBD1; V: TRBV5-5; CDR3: CASSLGWGDRSGNTIYF; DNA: TGTGCCAGCAGCTTGGGTTGGGGGGACAGGTCTGGAAACACCATATATTTT
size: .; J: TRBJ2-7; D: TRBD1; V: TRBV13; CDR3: CASSLNRGFYEQYF; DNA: TGTGCCAGCAGCTTAAACAGGGGCTTTTACGAGCAGTACTTC
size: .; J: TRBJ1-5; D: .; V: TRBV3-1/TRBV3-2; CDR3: CASSFGGGRSNQPQHF; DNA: TGTGCCAGCAGCTTTGGCGGGGGAAGGAGCAATCAGCCCCAGCATTTT
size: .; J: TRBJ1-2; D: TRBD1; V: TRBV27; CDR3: CASRKGQGRLGYTF; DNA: TGTGCCAGCCGGAAGGGACAGGGGCGTCTAGGCTACACCTTC
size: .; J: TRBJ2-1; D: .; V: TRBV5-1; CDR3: CASSLDGGNYNEQFF; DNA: TGCGCCAGCAGCTTGGATGGGGGGAACTACAATGAGCAGTTCTTC
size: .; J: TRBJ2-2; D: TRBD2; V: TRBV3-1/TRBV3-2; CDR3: CASSLRAGDTGELFF; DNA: TGTGCCAGCAGCCTCAGAGCGGGAGATACCGGGGAGCTGTTTTTT
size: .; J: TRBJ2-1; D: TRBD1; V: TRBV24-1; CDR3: CATSETGTGSSNEQFF; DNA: TGTGCCACCAGTGAGACCGGGACAGGGTCGAGTAATGAGCAGTTCTTC
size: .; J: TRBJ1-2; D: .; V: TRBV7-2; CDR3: CASSLAAGSYGYTF; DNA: TGTGCCAGCAGCTTAGCGGCAGGGTCCTATGGCTACACCTTC
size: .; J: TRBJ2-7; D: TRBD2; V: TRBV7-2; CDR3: CASSLDTTGGRRYEQYF; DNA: TGTGCCAGCAGCTTAGATACCACGGGAGGACGGAGGTACGAGCAGTACTTC
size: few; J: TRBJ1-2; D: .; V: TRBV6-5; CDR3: CASSYVRGHGYTF; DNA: TGTGCCAGCAGTTACGTACGGGGTCATGGCTACACCTTC
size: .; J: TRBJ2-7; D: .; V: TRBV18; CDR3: CASSPLGAASSYEQYF; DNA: TGTGCCAGCTCACCATTGGGGGCAGCGAGCTCCTACGAGCAGTACTTC
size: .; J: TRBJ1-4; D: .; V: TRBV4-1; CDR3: CASSPQQDDNEKLFF; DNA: TGCGCCAGCAGCCCACAACAGGACGACAATGAAAAACTGTTTTTT
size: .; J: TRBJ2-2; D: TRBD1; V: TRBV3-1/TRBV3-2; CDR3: CASRRQGRDGELFF; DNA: TGTGCCAGCCGACGACAGGGAAGGGACGGGGAGCTGTTTTTT
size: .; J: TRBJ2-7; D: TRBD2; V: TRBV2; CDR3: CASSAPGLAGGGTYEQYF; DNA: TGTGCCAGCAGTGCTCCGGGACTAGCGGGAGGGGGAACCTACGAGCAGTACTTC
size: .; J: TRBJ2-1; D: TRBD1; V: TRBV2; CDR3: CASTLGQYNEQFF; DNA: TGTGCCAGCACTCTGGGACAGTACAATGAGCAGTTCTTC
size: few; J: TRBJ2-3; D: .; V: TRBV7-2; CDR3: CASRRALSTDTQYF; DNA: TGTGCCAGCAGGCGGGCCCTAAGCACAGATACGCAGTATTTT
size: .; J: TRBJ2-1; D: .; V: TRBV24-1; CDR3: CATSDSRTIYNEQFF; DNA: TGTGCCACCAGCGACTCACGGACAATTTACAATGAGCAGTTCTTC
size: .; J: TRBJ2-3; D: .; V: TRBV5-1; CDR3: CASSLGTGADTQYF; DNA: TGCGCCAGCAGTCTGGGGACGGGGGCAGATACGCAGTATTTT
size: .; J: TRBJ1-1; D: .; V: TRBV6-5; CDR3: CASKGGVENTEAFF; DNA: TGTGCCAGCAAGGGGGGGGTTGAGAACACTGAAGCTTTCTTT
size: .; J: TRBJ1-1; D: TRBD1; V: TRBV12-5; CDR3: CASGFFQDRAVATEAFF; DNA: TGTGCTAGTGGTTTTTTCCAGGACAGGGCGGTTGCCACTGAAGCTTTCTTT
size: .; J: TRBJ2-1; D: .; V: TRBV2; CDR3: CASLRGSSYNEQFF; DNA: TGTGCCAGCCTTCGGGGGAGCTCCTACAATGAGCAGTTCTTC
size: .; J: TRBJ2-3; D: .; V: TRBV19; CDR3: CASAAQALDTQYF; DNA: TGTGCCAGTGCCGCCCAGGCCCTGGATACGCAGTATTTT
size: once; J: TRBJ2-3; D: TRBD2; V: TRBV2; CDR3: CASSSTGTSGRRVTDTQYF; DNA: TGTGCCAGCAGTTCTACCGGGACTAGCGGGAGGCGGGTGACAGATACGCAGTATTTT
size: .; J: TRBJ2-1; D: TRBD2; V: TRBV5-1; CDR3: CASSLGVKKASGYNEQFF; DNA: TGCGCCAGCAGCTTGGGTGTAAAGAAGGCTAGCGGGTACAATGAGCAGTTCTTC
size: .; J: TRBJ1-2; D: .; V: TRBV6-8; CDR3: CASRTVSEYGYTF; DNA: TGTGCCAGTCGGACAGTCTCCGAGTATGGCTACACCTTC
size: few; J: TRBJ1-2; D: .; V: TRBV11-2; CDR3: CASSLAGSLAYGYTF; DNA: TGTGCCAGCAGCTTAGCTGGGAGTTTGGCCTATGGCTACACCTTC
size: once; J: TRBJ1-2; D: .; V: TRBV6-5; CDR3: CASSYSFDRDDYTF; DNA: TGTGCCAGCAGTTACTCCTTCGACAGAGATGACTACACCTTC
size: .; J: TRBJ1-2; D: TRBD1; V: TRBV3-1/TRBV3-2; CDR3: CASSQGSGGKWIGGYTF; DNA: TGTGCCAGCAGCCAAGGATCAGGGGGCAAATGGATTGGTGGCTACACCTTC
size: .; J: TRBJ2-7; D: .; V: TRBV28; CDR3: CASSSVGGASSYEQYF; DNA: TGTGCCAGCAGTTCCGTGGGTGGGGCGAGCTCCTACGAGCAGTACTTC
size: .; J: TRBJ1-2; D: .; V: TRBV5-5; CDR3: CASTSLYGYTF; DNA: TGTGCCAGCACCTCCCTCTATGGCTACACCTTC
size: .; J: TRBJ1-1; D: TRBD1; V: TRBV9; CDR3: CASSDGQGTLNTEAFF; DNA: TGTGCCAGCAGTGACGGACAGGGGACTCTGAACACTGAAGCTTTCTTT
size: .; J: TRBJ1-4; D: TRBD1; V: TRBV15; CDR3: CATSGTGTEKLFF; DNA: TGTGCCACCAGCGGGACAGGGACTGAAAAACTGTTTTTT
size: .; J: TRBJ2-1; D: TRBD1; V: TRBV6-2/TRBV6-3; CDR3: CASSRPGTDYNEQFF; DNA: TGTGCCAGCAGCCGCCCCGGGACAGACTACAATGAGCAGTTCTTC
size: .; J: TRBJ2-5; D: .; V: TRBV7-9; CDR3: CASSLGPGQTTSGQETQYF; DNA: TGTGCCAGCAGCTTAGGTCCGGGACAGACTACTAGCGGACAAGAGACCCAGTACTTC
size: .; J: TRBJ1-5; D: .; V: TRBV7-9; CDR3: CASSLAQGKGNQPQHF; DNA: TGTGCCAGCAGCTTAGCTCAGGGGAAAGGTAATCAGCCCCAGCATTTT
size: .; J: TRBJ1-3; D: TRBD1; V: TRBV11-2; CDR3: CASSFDRGSGNTIYF; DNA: TGTGCCAGCAGCTTCGACAGGGGCTCTGGAAACACCATATATTTT
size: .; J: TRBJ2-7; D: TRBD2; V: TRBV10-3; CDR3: CAISESGEGYEQYF; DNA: TGTGCCATCAGTGAGTCCGGGGAGGGCTACGAGCAGTACTTC
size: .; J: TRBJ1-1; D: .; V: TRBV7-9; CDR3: CASRPQVLNTEAFF; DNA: TGTGCCAGCAGGCCCCAGGTCCTGAACACTGAAGCTTTCTTT
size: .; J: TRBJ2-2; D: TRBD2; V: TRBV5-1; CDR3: CASSSGLAENTGELFF; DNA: TGCGCCAGCAGCTCGGGACTAGCGGAGAACACCGGGGAGCTGTTTTTT
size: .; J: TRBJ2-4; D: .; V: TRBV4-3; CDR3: CASSQDRGNNIQYF; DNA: TGCGCCAGCAGCCAAGATCGGGGAAATAACATTCAGTACTTC